This T cell receptor (beta chain) was recorded in a study of blood T cell repertoires in COVID-19. The CDR3 loop spans 16 amino acids. J lost 5 bases, V lost 5 bases, and 15 bases had no gene match. Germline lookup yields CDR1 SQVTM and CDR2 ANQGSEA. Original analysis: It was from reference gene primer amplification that nucleated cell counts were estimated. TCRdb's table, derived via immunoSEQ multiplex PCR, lists solely in-frame clones and lacks some. Clone size and the V and J calls come from that table; the DNA yielded D and trimming. This table has around 260,000 clones, 70% to 90% appearing once.

The V call is TRBV29-1, the J call TRBJ2-3, with TRBD1 matching 8 bases. Sequenced input: PBMCs or T cells enriched from blood (not recorded which). This receptor was obtained from a woman under 40 who had recovered from COVID-19. This chain's CDR3 is CSVQRIRDRRQDTQYF. The DNA of the CDR3 is TGCAGCGTTCAGAGAATCCGGGACAGGAGACAAGATACGCAGTATTTT.